The 23 T cell receptor beta chains below all came from one sample that was sequenced in a study of tumor and adjacent non-tumor tissue in lung cancer. RNA was extracted from bulk tissue without any cell sorting. The library came from three nested PCR rounds adapted from ARM-PCR protocols. TCRdb re-called the multiplex PCR reads with MiXCR, one entry per CDR3 protein. In the table there are approximately 76,000 distinct CDR3 sequences, roughly 70% of which are singletons. Material: lung tumor tissue. The receptors were sampled from a woman in her sixties or seventies with non-small cell lung cancer.

With respect to this clonotype: One end of the junction is discordant with germline, which a read error may explain. The J gene is TRBJ2-7, the V gene TRBV4-1; 14 bases are a match to TRBD2. Germline loops: CDR1 MGHRA, CDR2 YSYEKL. The CDR3 spans 18 residues. CDR3 in amino acids: CASSQEGLAGAHPYKQYF. In DNA form, the CDR3 reads TGCGCCAGCAGCCAAGAGGGACTAGCGGGAGCTCATCCCTACAAGCAGTACTTT.

This clonotype was observed a handful of times. Germline is not matched at one junction end, which may reflect a read error. This chain joins TRBV5-4 and TRBJ2-6; unclear D gene. Germline assignment: CDR1 SGHNT and CDR2 YYREEE (reference sequence). The CDR3 loop spans 14 amino acids. CDR3 bases: TGTGCCAGTAAAGACACTCCTGGAGCCAACGTCCTGACTTTC. As protein: CASKDTPGANVLTF.

In its sample, this clonotype was seen a few times. A read error may explain this, as a much larger clone is one base away. The chain joins TRBV5-4 to TRBJ2-6; D gene unclear. CDR3 length: 15 residues. Germline V CDR1 and CDR2: SGHNT, YYREEE (reference sequence). The CDR3 here is CVSSFKGRGANVLTF. The CDR3 DNA sequence: TGTGTCAGCAGCTTCAAGGGAAGGGGGGCCAACGTCCTGACTTTC.

Of note for this clonotype: A clone one base away is much larger, so this may be a read error. This rearrangement joins TRBV19 to TRBJ2-1, with 10 bases identical to TRBD2. Germline loops: CDR1 LNHDA, CDR2 SQIVND (reference sequence). J was trimmed by 7 bases and V by 3 bases; bases with no gene match: 12. The CDR3 loop spans 17 amino acids. The CDR3 DNA reads TGTGCCAGTAGTATCCCCAGCGGGAGGGCCGGTAGGAATGAGCAGTTCTTC. This encodes CASSIPSGRAGRNEQFF.

About this clonotype itself: The CDR3 ends on some other residue instead of the conserved phenylalanine or tryptophan, so this is likely a read error. The chain couples TRBV6-1 to TRBJ2-1; 13 positions agree with TRBD2. V lost 5 bases to trimming and J lost 5 bases; unmatched junction nucleotides: 9. Germline lookup yields CDR1 MNHNS and CDR2 SASEGT. CDR3 size: 17 residues. The CDR3 spells CASSPEMGLAGNNEQFI. CDR3 DNA sequence: TGTGCCAGCAGTCCCGAGATGGGACTAGCGGGGAACAATGAGCAGTTCATC.

This chain links TRBV6-2 or TRBV6-3 with TRBJ2-2; TRBD2 matches at 11 bases. Per the germline V gene, CDR1 is MNHEY and CDR2 is SVGEGT. The CDR3 runs 15 residues. V was pared by 11 bases and J by 9 bases, with 14 bases of the junction left unmatched. The DNA for the CDR3 is TGTGCCGGCAAACCGGGACTAGCGGAGACCCGGGAGCTGTTTTTT. It encodes CAGKPGLAETRELFF.

Concerning this clonotype: At one boundary the junction diverges from the germline segment, which might be a read error. The chain combines TRBV29-1 with TRBJ2-1, with TRBD2 matching 9 bases. In germline, CDR1 is SQVTM, CDR2 ANQGSEA. The CDR3 runs 16 residues. The CDR3 protein is CSGSPSSVQGYNEQFF. DNA for the CDR3: TGTAGCGGGAGCCCCTCTAGCGTGCAAGGGTACAATGAGCAGTTCTTC.

The count of this clonotype is one. One end of the junction fails to match germline, which may point to a read error. The J gene is TRBJ1-1, the V gene TRBV11-1, with D hard to call. The CDR3 covers 13 residues. CDR1 and CDR2 from the germline V gene are SGHAT and FQDESV (reference sequence). Here the CDR3 reads CASSIAVNTEAIF. CDR3 nucleotides: TGTGCCAGCAGCATAGCTGTGAACACTGAGGCTATCTTT.

As for this clonotype: Sequence at one end of the junction differs from germline and may be a read error. The chain has TRBV7-9 and TRBJ2-7; 9 bases map to TRBD2. The CDR3 totals 19 residues. CDR1 and CDR2 (germline): SEHNR, FQNEAQ (reference sequence). Here the CDR3 reads CASSSTLAGTGWGTYDQYF. CDR3 sequence (DNA): TGTGCCAGCAGCTCGACTCTAGCGGGAACGGGGTGGGGGACCTACGATCAGTACTTC.

Points on this clonotype: A read error may produce the germline difference seen at one junction end. This sequence joins TRBV5-6 and TRBJ2-6, with a weak D call TRBD1 (7 bases). In germline, CDR1 is SGHDT, CDR2 YYEEEE. This CDR3 is 18 amino acids long. The CDR3 loop reads CANSPQTGTGSGANVLTF. Written as DNA, the CDR3 is TGTGCCAACAGCCCCCAGACAGGGACTGGCTCTGGGGCCAACGTCCTGACTTTC.

In DNA form, the CDR3 reads TGCGCCAGCAGCTGGACAGAGGGCAACGAGGGCACTGAAGCTTTCTTT. This codes for CASSWTEGNEGTEAFF. The chain employs TRBV4-1 and TRBJ1-1; D may be TRBD1 (6 bases). Germline V gene lookup returns CDR1 MGHRA and CDR2 YSYEKL. This CDR3 has 16 amino acids. V gave up 5 bases and J gave up 4 bases, with 20 bases separating them.

Comment on this clonotype: One end of the junction fails to match germline, which may point to a read error. The V call is TRBV4-2, the J call TRBJ2-3; D unclear. Germline CDR1 reads LGHNA; CDR2 reads YNFKEQ. The length of the CDR3 is 15 residues. CDR3 nucleotides: TGTGCCAGCAGCCAAGGAGTGGTCGGAGAAGATACGCTGTATTTT. Translated: CASSQGVVGEDTLYF.

Worth noting for this clonotype: At one end, the junction sequence differs from germline, possibly due to a read error. This chain joins TRBV30 and TRBJ1-1; no firm D call. Germline V gene sequence: CDR1 GTSNPN, CDR2 SVGIG (reference sequence). This CDR3 has 15 amino acids. CDR3 in amino acids: CAWSVGVGRATETLF. The CDR3 nucleotides are TGTGCCTGGAGTGTTGGGGTAGGGAGAGCCACTGAAACTCTCTTT.

Details on this clonotype: This CDR3 is missing its conserved last phenylalanine or tryptophan, likely due to a read error. The DNA is omitted, as the CDR3 cannot be located on it reliably, and the CDR3 follows TCRdb's listing. The chain has TRBV6-5 and TRBJ2-7. Both ends counted, the CDR3 spans 14 residues. Germline-derived CDR1 and CDR2 are MNHEY and SVGAGI. The CDR3 is CASSYGESLTEQYL.

The chain recombines TRBV12-3 or TRBV12-4 with TRBJ2-4, with D unclear. The CDR3 sequence is 14 residues long. Trimming stripped 3 bases from V and 0 bases from J, with 6 bases between. The DNA of the CDR3 is TGTGCCAGCAGTTTGGAACTAGCCAAAAACATTCAGTACTTC. Its protein product is CASSLELAKNIQYF.

This clonotype has only a few counts. A much larger clone sits a single nucleotide away, making a read error possible. This chain links TRBV5-4 with TRBJ2-1, with D possibly TRBD2 on 5 matching bases. The CDR3 consists of 13 residues. CDR1 and CDR2 (germline): SGHNT, YYREEE (reference sequence). Trimming removed 3 bases from V and 8 bases from J, with 12 bases in between. The CDR3 sequence is CASSWAWEYEQFF. For the CDR3, the DNA is TGTGCCAGCAGCTGGGCGTGGGAGTATGAGCAGTTCTTC.

This clonotype was seen a handful of times. The CDR3 ends on some other residue instead of the conserved phenylalanine or tryptophan, so this is likely a read error. CDR3 sequence (DNA): TGTGCCTGGAGCTACACGGCTCAAGAGACCCAGTACCTC. It codes for CAWSYTAQETQYL. V usage is TRBV30 and J usage is TRBJ2-5; D ambiguous. In germline, CDR1 is GTSNPN, CDR2 SVGIG (reference sequence). The ends were cut back, 3 bases at V and 2 bases at J, with 10 bases in the middle. The CDR3 runs 13 residues.

Comments on this clonotype: Compared with germline, one end of the junction differs, possibly owing to a read error. The CDR3 sequence: CASSPGTSASYKQYF. In DNA form, the CDR3 reads TGTGCCAGCAGTCCAGGGACTAGCGCCTCATACAAGCAGTATTTC. J is TRBJ2-7 and V is TRBV6-1; 10 bases are a match to TRBD2. The CDR3 runs to 15 residues. The germline gives CDR1 MNHNS, CDR2 SASEGT.

This clonotype was recorded at least ten times. The CDR3 here is CASSSYRTSGVYNEQFF. The CDR3 DNA is TGTGCCAGCAGCTCCTACCGGACTAGCGGGGTTTACAATGAGCAGTTCTTC. V is TRBV7-9 and J is TRBJ2-1; 12 bases map to TRBD2. After removal of 4 bases from V and 4 bases from J, the junction contained 8 bases not matched to a gene. In germline, CDR1 is SEHNR, CDR2 FQNEAQ (reference sequence). The CDR3 runs to 17 residues.

As concerns this clonotype: The junction shows a germline mismatch at one end, possibly a read error. This sequence joins TRBV7-8 and TRBJ2-5; 11 bases line up with TRBD2. This CDR3 has 15 amino acids. Germline lookup yields CDR1 SGHVS and CDR2 FQNEAQ. In DNA form, the CDR3 reads TGTGCGAGCAGCGTACAGGGACTAGCGGAAGAGACCCGGTACTTC. It is translated as CASSVQGLAEETRYF.

This clonotype was observed a few times. This may be a read error, as it is one base from a much larger clone. The rearrangement links TRBV20-1 to TRBJ2-2, with D unresolved. The CDR3 is 14 amino acids. The germline V and J ends were trimmed by 3 bases and 5 bases, with 13 bases remaining between them. Germline CDR1 and CDR2: DFQATT and SNEGSKA (reference sequence). CDR3 bases: TGCAGTGCTAGTTCCCAGTTGAAGACCGGGGAGCTGTTTTTT. Protein product: CSASSQLKTGELFF.

This clonotype has at least ten counts. A much larger clonotype is one base distant, so this may be a read error. The chain employs TRBV6-5 and TRBJ2-4; D unresolved. CDR3 length: 11 amino acids. Germline V gene sequence: CDR1 MNHEY, CDR2 SVGAGI. CDR3 sequence reads: CASSLKDIQYF. The DNA for the CDR3 is TGTGCCAGCAGTCTCAAAGACATTCAGTACTTC.

The chain couples TRBV6-5 to TRBJ2-7; TRBD2 matches 9 bases. This CDR3 spans 16 amino acids. The V gene's germline CDR1 is MNHEY and CDR2 SVGAGI. The junction had 11 bases not matched to a gene; V was cut back by 7 bases and J by 1 base. The CDR3 DNA follows: TGTGCCAGCAACTACTCTTCTAGCGGGATTTCCTACGAGCAGTACTTC. Protein sequence: CASNYSSSGISYEQYF.